This T cell receptor beta chain is from a study of naive and memory T cell subsets. Whole-study results and caveats: Especially in CD8 cells, naive repertoires contained a few larger clonotypes, possibly CD45RA-re-expressing memory cells.

CMV status came from CD4+ IFNgamma after overnight CMV lysate stimulation. This clonotype appeared many times. Its antigen is still unknown. Two oligonucleotides, mixed equimolar, formed the beta constant-region primer covering TRBC1 and TRBC2. Nested alpha and beta constant-region primers with the SP2 primer drove four PCR rounds on ligated cDNA. TCRdb redid the calling of the UMI-ligation and nested PCR reads with MiXCR, one entry per CDR3 protein. The sample carries tens of thousands of distinct CDR3 sequences, about 8.2% recorded once. The CDR3 has 14 amino acids. The germline CDR1 and CDR2 sequences are LGHNA and YSLEER. Trimming pared 0 bases from V and 8 bases from J, leaving 11 bases between.

The chain joins TRBV4-3 to TRBJ2-4; perhaps TRBD2 as D (7 bases). This receptor was obtained from a human donor in good health. Specimen: naive CD8+ T cells from blood. In DNA form, the CDR3 reads TGCGCCAGCAGCCAAGATCCGGGGGGCGACATTCAGTACTTC. Protein product: CASSQDPGGDIQYF.